This T cell receptor (beta chain) is from a study of T cell changes during pregnancy in multiple sclerosis. Germline V CDR1 and CDR2: MDHEN, SYDVKM. Trimming removed 9 bases at V and 9 bases at J, with 15 bases between. This CDR3 is 12 amino acids long. Data came from immunoSEQ multiplex PCR; TCRdb stores just in-frame clones and leaves some out. The table has roughly 110,000 clones, roughly 90% seen once. The chain employs TRBV28 and TRBJ1-5, with D possibly TRBD1 on 6 matching bases. This sample comprised peripheral blood, obtained after pregnancy. The TCR comes from a female donor with multiple sclerosis, enrolled in a pregnancy study. This CDR3 is CASIQGLGPQHF. As DNA, the CDR3 is TGTGCCAGTATACAGGGCCTTGGGCCCCAGCATTTT.